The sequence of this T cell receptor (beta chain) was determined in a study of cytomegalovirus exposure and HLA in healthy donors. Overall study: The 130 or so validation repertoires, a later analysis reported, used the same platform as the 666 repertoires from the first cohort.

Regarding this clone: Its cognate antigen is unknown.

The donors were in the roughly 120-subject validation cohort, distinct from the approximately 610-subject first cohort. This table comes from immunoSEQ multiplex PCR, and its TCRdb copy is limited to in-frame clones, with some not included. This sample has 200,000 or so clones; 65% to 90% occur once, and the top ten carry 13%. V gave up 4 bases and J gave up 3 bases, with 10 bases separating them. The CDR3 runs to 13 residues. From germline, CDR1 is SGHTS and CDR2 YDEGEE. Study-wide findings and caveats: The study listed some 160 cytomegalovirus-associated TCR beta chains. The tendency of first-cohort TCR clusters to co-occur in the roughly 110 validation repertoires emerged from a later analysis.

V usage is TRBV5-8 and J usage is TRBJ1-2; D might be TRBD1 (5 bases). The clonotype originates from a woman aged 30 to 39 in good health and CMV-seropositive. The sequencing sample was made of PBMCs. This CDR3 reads CASSPDRYYGYTF. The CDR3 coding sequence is TGTGCCAGCAGCCCCGACAGATACTATGGCTACACCTTC.